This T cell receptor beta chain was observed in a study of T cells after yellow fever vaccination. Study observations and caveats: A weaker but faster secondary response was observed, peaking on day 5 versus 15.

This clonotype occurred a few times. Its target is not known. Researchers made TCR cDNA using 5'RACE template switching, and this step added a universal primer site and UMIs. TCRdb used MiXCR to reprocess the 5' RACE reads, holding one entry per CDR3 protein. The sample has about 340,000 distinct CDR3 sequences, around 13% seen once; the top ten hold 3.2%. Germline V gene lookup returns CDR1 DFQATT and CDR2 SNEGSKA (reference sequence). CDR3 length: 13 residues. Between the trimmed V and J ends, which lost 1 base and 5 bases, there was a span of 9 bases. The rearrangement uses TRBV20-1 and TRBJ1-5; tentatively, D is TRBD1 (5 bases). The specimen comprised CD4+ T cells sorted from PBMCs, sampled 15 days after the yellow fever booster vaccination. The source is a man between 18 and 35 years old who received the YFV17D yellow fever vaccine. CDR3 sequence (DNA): TGCAGTGCTAGAGGGGGCTCCGATCAGCCCCAGCATTTT. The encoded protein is CSARGGSDQPQHF.